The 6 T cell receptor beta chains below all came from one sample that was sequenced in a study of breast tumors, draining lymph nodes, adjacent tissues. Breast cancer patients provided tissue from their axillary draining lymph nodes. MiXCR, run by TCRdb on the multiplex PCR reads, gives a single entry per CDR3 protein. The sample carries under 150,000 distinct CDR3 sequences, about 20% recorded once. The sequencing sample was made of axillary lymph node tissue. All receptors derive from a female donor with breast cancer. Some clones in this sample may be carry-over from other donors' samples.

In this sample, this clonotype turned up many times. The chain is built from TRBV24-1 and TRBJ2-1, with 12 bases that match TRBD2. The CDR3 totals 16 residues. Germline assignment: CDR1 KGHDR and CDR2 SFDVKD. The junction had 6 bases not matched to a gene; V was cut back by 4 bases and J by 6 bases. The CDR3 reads CATSDPLAGGSNEQFF. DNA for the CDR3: TGTGCCACCAGTGACCCACTAGCGGGGGGTTCCAATGAGCAGTTCTTC.

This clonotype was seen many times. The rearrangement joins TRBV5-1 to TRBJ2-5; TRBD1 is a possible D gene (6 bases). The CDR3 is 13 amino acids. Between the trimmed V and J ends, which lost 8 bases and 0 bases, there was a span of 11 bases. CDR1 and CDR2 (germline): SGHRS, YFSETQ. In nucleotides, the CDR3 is TGCGCCAGAATACAGGGAAACCAAGAGACCCAGTACTTC. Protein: CARIQGNQETQYF.

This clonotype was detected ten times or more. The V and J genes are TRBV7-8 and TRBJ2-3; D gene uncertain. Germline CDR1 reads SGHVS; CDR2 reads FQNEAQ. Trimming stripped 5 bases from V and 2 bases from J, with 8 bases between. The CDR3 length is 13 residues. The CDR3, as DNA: TGTGCCAGCAGCCCGCGACTCACAGATACGCAGTATTTT. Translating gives CASSPRLTDTQYF.

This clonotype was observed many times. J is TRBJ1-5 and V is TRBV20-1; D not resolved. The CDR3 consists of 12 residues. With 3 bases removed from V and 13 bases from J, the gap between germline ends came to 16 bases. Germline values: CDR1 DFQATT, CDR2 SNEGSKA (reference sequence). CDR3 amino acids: CSASSSAIQQHF. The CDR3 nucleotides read TGCAGTGCTAGTTCGAGCGCTATTCAACAGCATTTT.

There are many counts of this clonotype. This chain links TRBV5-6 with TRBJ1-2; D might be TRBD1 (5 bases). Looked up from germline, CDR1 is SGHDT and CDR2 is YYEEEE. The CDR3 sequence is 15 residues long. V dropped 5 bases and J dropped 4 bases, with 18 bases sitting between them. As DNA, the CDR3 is TGTGCCAGCAGTTACCTGGAGGGGCTCGGCTATGGCTACACCTTC. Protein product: CASSYLEGLGYGYTF.

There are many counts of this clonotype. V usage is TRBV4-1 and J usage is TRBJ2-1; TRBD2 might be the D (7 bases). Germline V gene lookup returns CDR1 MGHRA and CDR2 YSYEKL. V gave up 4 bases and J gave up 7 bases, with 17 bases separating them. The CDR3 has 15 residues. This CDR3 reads CASSPGLGGGNEQFF. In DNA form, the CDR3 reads TGCGCCAGCAGCCCCGGACTAGGGGGAGGGAATGAGCAGTTCTTC.